A selection of T cell receptor beta chains follows, all from one sample in a study of blood T cell repertoires in COVID-19. Data came from immunoSEQ multiplex PCR; TCRdb stores just in-frame clones and leaves some out. The sample holds roughly 200,000 clones, approximately 80% seen once. Sequencing input: peripheral blood. The receptor source for this set is a man aged 50 to 60 who had recovered from COVID-19. The conserved cysteine and the conserved F or W are not part of the CDR3 here. Size is omitted from some rows. Given values are once, few, many or a class for expanded clones.

V gene: TRBV5-3
J gene: TRBJ1-1
clone size: NA
CDR3 protein: ARSFVRVTAENTEAF

V gene: TRBV29-1
J gene: TRBJ2-3
clone size: NA
CDR3 protein: SSFGDFTDTQY

V gene: TRBV5-1
J gene: TRBJ2-5
clone size: NA
CDR3 protein: ASSFTGTAEETQY

V gene: TRBV7-8
J gene: TRBJ2-7
clone size: NA
CDR3 protein: ASSLHVRNYEQY

V gene: TRBV3-1/TRBV3-2
J gene: TRBJ1-2
clone size: NA
CDR3 protein: ASSQRQGIGYT

V gene: TRBV19
J gene: TRBJ2-7
clone size: NA
CDR3 protein: ASSIQGSSYEQY

V gene: TRBV6-5
J gene: TRBJ2-5
clone size: NA
CDR3 protein: ASSRDTTPRTQY

V gene: TRBV7-2
J gene: TRBJ2-7
clone size: NA
CDR3 protein: ASSQGLAGVRYEQY

V gene: TRBV12-5
J gene: TRBJ2-5
clone size: NA
CDR3 protein: ASAPPGLAGIETQY

V gene: TRBV5-1
J gene: TRBJ2-5
clone size: NA
CDR3 protein: ASSLELLGAWETQY

V gene: TRBV5-5
J gene: TRBJ2-2
clone size: NA
CDR3 protein: ASSFPVGELF

V gene: TRBV19
J gene: TRBJ2-2
clone size: few
CDR3 protein: ASKGLADLTGTGELF

V gene: TRBV5-6
J gene: TRBJ2-2
clone size: NA
CDR3 protein: ASSLGQYTGELF

V gene: TRBV5-4
J gene: TRBJ2-3
clone size: NA
CDR3 protein: ASSSGQGLDTQY

V gene: TRBV7-2
J gene: TRBJ1-2
clone size: NA
CDR3 protein: ASRANQEGRGYT

V gene: TRBV27
J gene: TRBJ2-1
clone size: NA
CDR3 protein: ASISGLAGEQF

V gene: TRBV3-1/TRBV3-2
J gene: TRBJ1-1
clone size: NA
CDR3 protein: ASSHRGGTEAF

V gene: TRBV2
J gene: TRBJ1-2
clone size: few
CDR3 protein: ASKRDRDYGYT

V gene: TRBV30
J gene: TRBJ1-5
clone size: NA
CDR3 protein: AWASGAGSNQPQH

V gene: TRBV7-2
J gene: TRBJ2-1
clone size: once
CDR3 protein: ASSHSDNSYNEQF

V gene: TRBV5-4
J gene: TRBJ2-7
clone size: NA
CDR3 protein: ASSLDPGGAYEQY

V gene: TRBV2
J gene: TRBJ1-1
clone size: NA
CDR3 protein: ASSYVWGDTEAF

V gene: TRBV7-2
J gene: TRBJ1-4
clone size: NA
CDR3 protein: ASSIPGTGSEKLF

V gene: TRBV15
J gene: TRBJ2-1
clone size: NA
CDR3 protein: ATSRDLPGGYNEQF

V gene: TRBV5-1
J gene: TRBJ1-1
clone size: NA
CDR3 protein: ASSPGGNTEAF

V gene: TRBV11-3
J gene: TRBJ2-7
clone size: many
CDR3 protein: ASSLDRGGEQY

V gene: TRBV24-1
J gene: TRBJ2-5
clone size: NA
CDR3 protein: ATSDSSGGETQY

V gene: TRBV5-1
J gene: TRBJ1-1
clone size: NA
CDR3 protein: ASSSQGASDTEAF

V gene: TRBV4-3
J gene: TRBJ1-2
clone size: NA
CDR3 protein: ASSQEPYGGGYT

V gene: TRBV6-5
J gene: TRBJ2-5
clone size: NA
CDR3 protein: ASYSGRGETQY

V gene: TRBV7-9
J gene: TRBJ2-7
clone size: few
CDR3 protein: ASSGGVSDEQY

V gene: TRBV7-8
J gene: TRBJ2-7
clone size: NA
CDR3 protein: ASSLTLGGATKQY